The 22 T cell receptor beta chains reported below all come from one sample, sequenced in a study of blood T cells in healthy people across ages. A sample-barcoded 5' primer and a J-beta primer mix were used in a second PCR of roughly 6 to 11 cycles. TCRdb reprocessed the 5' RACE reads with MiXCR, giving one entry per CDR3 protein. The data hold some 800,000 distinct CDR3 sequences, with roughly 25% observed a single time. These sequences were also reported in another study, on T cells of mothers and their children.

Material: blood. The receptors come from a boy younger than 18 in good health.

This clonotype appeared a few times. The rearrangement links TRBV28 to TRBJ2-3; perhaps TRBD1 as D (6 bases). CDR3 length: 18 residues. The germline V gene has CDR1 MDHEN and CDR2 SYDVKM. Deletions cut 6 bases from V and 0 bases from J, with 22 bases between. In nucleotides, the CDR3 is TGTGCCAGCAGCTACACAGGGCGGGCAGGGGATAGCACAGATACGCAGTATTTT. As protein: CASSYTGRAGDSTDTQYF.

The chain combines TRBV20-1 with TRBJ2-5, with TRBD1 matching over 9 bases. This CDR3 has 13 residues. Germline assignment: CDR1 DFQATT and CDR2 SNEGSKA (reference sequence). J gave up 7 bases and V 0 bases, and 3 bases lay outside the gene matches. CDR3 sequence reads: CSARDRTGATQYF. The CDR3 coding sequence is TGCAGTGCTAGAGATCGGACAGGGGCGACCCAGTACTTC.

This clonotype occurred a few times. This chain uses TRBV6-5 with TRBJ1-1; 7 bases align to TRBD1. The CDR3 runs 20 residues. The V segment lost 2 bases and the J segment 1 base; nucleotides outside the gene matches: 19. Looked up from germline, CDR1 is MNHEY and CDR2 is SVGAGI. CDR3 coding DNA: TGTGCCAGCAGTTACACCGTACCGGGACAGCTAGGGCCAAGGAACACTGAAGCTTTCTTT. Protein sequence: CASSYTVPGQLGPRNTEAFF.

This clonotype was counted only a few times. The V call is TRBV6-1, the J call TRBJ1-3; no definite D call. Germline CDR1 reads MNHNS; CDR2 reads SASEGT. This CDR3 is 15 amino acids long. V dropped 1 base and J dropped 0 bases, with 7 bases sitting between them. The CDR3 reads CASSEDRTSGNTIYF. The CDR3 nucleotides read TGTGCCAGCAGTGAAGACAGAACCTCTGGAAACACCATATATTTT.

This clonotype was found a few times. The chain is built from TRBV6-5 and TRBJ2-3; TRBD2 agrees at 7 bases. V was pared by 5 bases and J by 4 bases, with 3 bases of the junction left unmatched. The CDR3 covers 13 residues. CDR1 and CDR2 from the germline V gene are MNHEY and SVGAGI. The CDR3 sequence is CASSGGRADTQYF. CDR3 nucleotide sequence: TGTGCCAGCAGTGGGGGGAGGGCAGATACGCAGTATTTT.

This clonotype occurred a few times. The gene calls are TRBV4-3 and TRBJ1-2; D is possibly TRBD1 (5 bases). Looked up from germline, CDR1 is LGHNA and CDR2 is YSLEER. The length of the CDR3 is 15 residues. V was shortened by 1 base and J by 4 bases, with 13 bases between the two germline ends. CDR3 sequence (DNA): TGCGCCAGCAGCCAAGTTCGAGGGCAGGGCTATGGCTACACCTTC. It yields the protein CASSQVRGQGYGYTF.

The CDR3 DNA is TGCAGCGTTGTAGCGGGACAGGGACTCACTGAAGCTTTCTTT. Translated, it gives CSVVAGQGLTEAFF. The genes are TRBV29-1 and TRBJ1-1; TRBD1 aligns across 9 bases. V lost 4 bases, J lost 4 bases, and 7 bases stayed unmatched. Germline CDR1 SQVTM, CDR2 ANQGSEA. The CDR3 is made up of 14 amino acids.

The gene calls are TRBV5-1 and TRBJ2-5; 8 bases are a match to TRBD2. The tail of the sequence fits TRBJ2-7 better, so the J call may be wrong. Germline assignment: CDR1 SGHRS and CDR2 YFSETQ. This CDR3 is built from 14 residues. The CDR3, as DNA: TGCGCCAGCAGCTTGGGAGCGGGAGTTCTCGAGCAGTACTTC. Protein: CASSLGAGVLEQYF.

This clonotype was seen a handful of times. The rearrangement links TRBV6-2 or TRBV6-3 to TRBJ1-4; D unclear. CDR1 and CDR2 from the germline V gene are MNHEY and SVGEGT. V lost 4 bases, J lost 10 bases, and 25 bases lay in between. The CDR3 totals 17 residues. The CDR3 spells CASSFLSLEAPGGKLFF. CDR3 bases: TGTGCCAGCAGTTTTCTCTCCTTGGAGGCCCCCGGCGGAAAACTGTTTTTT.

The CDR3 DNA is TGTGCCAGCAGCTTAGGACACTCCTATAATTCACCCCTCCACTTT. The encoded protein is CASSLGHSYNSPLHF. The chain joins TRBV7-9 to TRBJ1-6; no firm D call. This CDR3 contains 15 residues. CDR1 SEHNR and CDR2 FQNEAQ come from the germline V gene (reference sequence). Trimming shortened V by 1 base and J by 0 bases, and 4 bases separated the two germline ends.

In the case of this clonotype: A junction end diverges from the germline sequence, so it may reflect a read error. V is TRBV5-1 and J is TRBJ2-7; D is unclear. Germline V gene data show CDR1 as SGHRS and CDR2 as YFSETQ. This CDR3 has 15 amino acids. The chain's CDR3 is CASNLYGESSYEQYF. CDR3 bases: TGCGCCAGCAACTTGTACGGCGAATCCTCCTACGAGCAGTACTTC.

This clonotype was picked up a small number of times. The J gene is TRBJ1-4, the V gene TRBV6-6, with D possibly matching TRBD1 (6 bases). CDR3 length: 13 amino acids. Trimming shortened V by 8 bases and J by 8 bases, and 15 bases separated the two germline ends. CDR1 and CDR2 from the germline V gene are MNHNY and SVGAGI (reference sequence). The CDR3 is CASRGGIFEKLFF. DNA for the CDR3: TGTGCCAGCCGAGGGGGTATTTTCGAAAAACTGTTTTTT.

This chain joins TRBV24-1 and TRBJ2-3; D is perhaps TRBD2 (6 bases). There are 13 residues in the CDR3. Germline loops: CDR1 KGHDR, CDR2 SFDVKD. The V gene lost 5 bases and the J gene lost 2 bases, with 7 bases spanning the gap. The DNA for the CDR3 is TGTGCCACCAGTGGCGGGACCACAGATACGCAGTATTTT. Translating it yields CATSGGTTDTQYF.

The CDR3 nucleotides read TGCGCCAGCAGCCAAGATAGGACCAACAATGAGCAGTTCTTC. It codes for CASSQDRTNNEQFF. The chain combines TRBV4-3 with TRBJ2-1; D remains unclear. Germline loops: CDR1 LGHNA, CDR2 YSLEER. V was clipped by 0 bases and J by 5 bases, with 8 bases between them. CDR3 length: 14 residues.

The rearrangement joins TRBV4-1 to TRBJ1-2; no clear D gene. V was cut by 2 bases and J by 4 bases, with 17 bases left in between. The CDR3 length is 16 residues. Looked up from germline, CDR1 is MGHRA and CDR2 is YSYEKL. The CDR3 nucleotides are TGCGCCAGCAGCCAACCCCTAGTGGGGATGGGCTATGGCTACACCTTC. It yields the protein CASSQPLVGMGYGYTF.

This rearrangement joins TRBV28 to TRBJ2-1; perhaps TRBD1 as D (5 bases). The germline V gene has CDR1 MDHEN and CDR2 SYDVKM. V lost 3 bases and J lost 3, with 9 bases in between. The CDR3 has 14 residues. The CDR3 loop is CASSLGQVYNEQFF. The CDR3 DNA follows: TGTGCCAGCAGTTTGGGGCAGGTCTACAATGAGCAGTTCTTC.

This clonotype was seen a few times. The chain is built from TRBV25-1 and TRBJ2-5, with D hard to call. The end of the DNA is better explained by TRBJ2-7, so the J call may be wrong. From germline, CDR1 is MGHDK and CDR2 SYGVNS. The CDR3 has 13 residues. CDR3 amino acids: CASIREDSYEQYF. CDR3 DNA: TGTGCCAGCATTAGGGAAGACTCCTACGAGCAGTACTTC.

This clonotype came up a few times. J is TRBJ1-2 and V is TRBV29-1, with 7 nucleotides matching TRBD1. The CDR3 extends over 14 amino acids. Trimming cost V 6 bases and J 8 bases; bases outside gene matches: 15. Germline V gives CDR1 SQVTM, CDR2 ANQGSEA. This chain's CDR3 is CSVRPEGALSGYTF. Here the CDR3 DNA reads TGCAGCGTCCGACCTGAGGGGGCCTTAAGCGGCTACACCTTC. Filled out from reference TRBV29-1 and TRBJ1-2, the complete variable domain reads SAVISQKPSRDICQRGTSLTIQCQVDSQVTMMFWYRQQPGQSLTLIATANQGSEATYESGFVIDKFPISRPNLTFSTLTVSNMSPEDSSIYLCSVRPEGALSGYTFGSGTRLTVV.

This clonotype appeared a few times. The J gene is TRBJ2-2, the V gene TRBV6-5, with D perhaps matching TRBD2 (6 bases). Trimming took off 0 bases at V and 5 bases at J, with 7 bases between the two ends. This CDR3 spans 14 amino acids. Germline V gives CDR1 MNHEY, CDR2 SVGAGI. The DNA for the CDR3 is TGTGCCAGCAGTTACTCGGGGGGAACCGGGGAGCTGTTTTTT. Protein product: CASSYSGGTGELFF.

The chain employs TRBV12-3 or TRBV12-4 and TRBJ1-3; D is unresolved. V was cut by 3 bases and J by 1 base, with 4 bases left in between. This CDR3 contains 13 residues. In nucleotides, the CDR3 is TGTGCCAGCAGTTTCCGATCTGGAAACACCATATATTTT. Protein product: CASSFRSGNTIYF.

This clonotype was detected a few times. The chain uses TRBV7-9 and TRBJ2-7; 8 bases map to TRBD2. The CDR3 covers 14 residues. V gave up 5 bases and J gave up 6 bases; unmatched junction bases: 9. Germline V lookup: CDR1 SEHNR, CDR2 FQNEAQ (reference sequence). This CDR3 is CASSPGGVPREQYF. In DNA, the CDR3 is TGTGCCAGCAGCCCCGGGGGGGTTCCCCGCGAGCAGTACTTC. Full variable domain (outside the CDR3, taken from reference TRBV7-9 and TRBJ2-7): DTGVSQNPRHKITKRGQNVTFRCDPISEHNRLYWYRQTLGQGPEFLTYFQNEAQLEKSRLLSDRFSAERPKGSFSTLEIQRTEQGDSAMYLCASSPGGVPREQYFGPGTRLTVT.

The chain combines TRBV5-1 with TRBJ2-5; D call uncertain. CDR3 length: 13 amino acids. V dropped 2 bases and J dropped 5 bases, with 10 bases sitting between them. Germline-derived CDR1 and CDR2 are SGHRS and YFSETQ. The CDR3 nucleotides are TGCGCCAGCAGCTTTAGGGTACGGGAGACCCAGTACTTC. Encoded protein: CASSFRVRETQYF.